These 7 T cell receptor beta chains were all obtained from the same sample, sequenced in a study of T cells in Graves' hyperthyroidism and ophthalmopathy. What was amplified from RNA transcripts were TCR beta CDR3 regions. With the HTBI primer set, the TCR CDR3 went through a first round of RT-PCR. TCRdb itself ran the multiplex PCR reads through MiXCR, one entry per CDR3 protein. The sample lists 450,000 to 600,000 distinct CDR3 sequences, just under 20% seen once, with over 45% in the top ten. Sequences were obtained from blood. The origin of the receptors is a man aged 40-49 years with Graves' ophthalmopathy.

This clonotype was picked up many times. The chain employs TRBV2 and TRBJ1-6; TRBD1 matches 7 bases. This CDR3 contains 14 residues. V was clipped by 7 bases and J by 10 bases; unmatched bases: 10. Per germline, CDR1 SNHLY and CDR2 FYNNEI. The DNA of the CDR3 is TGTGCCAGCAAACACAGGGACAGCGGGTCACCCCTCCACTTT. Protein product: CASKHRDSGSPLHF.

V and J are TRBV4-1 and TRBJ1-1; 7 bases match TRBD1. V was clipped by 4 bases and J by 1 base; unmatched bases: 9. Germline V lookup: CDR1 MGHRA, CDR2 YSYEKL. CDR3 length: 16 residues. CDR3 in DNA: TGCGCCAGCAGCCTAGTCTGGGGGACAGCGAACACTGAAGCTTTCTTT. It yields the protein CASSLVWGTANTEAFF.

J is TRBJ2-3 and V is TRBV7-2; D is unclear. The CDR3 spans 14 residues. V lost 1 base and J 4 bases, leaving 9 bases between the germline ends. Germline V gene sequence: CDR1 SGHTA, CDR2 FQGNSA. The CDR3 DNA reads TGTGCCAGCAGCTTAGATTACGGTTCAGATACGCAGTATTTT. This translates into CASSLDYGSDTQYF.

There are many counts of this clonotype. The rearrangement joins TRBV28 to TRBJ2-5, with 12 bases aligning to TRBD2. Germline loops: CDR1 MDHEN, CDR2 SYDVKM. The J segment lost 5 bases and the V segment lost 6 bases, leaving 10 bases of the junction unmatched. CDR3 length: 16 amino acids. The CDR3 nucleotides are TGTGCCAGCAGGGACAGACTAGCGGGAGAATGGGAGACCCAGTACTTC. It codes for CASRDRLAGEWETQYF.

The chain is built from TRBV27 and TRBJ1-2; 7 bases align to TRBD1. The CDR3 loop spans 13 amino acids. Trimming cost V 5 bases and J 5 bases; bases outside gene matches: 5. CDR1 MNHEY and CDR2 SMNVEV come from the germline V gene (reference sequence). The CDR3 DNA sequence: TGTGCCAGCAGTCAGGGGGACTTGTATGGCTACACCTTC. It codes for CASSQGDLYGYTF.

The chain carries TRBV20-1 and TRBJ2-5; possible D gene TRBD1, 5 bases. This CDR3 has 13 residues. Deletions cut 3 bases from V and 0 bases from J, with 8 bases between. Per germline, CDR1 DFQATT and CDR2 SNEGSKA (reference sequence). The CDR3 region has the DNA TGCAGTGCTAGGAGACAGTACCAAGAGACCCAGTACTTC. This codes for CSARRQYQETQYF.

About this clonotype: A much larger clone lies a single base off, so this may be a read error. V usage is TRBV6-2 or TRBV6-3 and J usage is TRBJ2-1, with D hard to call. Germline V lookup: CDR1 MNHEY, CDR2 SVGEGT. The CDR3 totals 11 residues. Trimming removed 10 bases from V and 12 bases from J, with 16 bases in between. CDR3 sequence: CATQDVTGQFF. As DNA, the CDR3 is TGTGCCACCCAAGACGTGACGGGGCAGTTCTTC.